This T cell receptor (beta chain) was documented in a study of T-cell reconstitution after alpha-beta-depleted transplantation in children. The CDR3 is 13 amino acids. The germline gives CDR1 SGDLS, CDR2 YYNGEE. V lost 4 bases and J 1 base, leaving 8 bases between the germline ends. Library preparation (for TCRbeta) was performed with unique molecular identifiers. Via MiXCR, TCRdb re-called the PCR reads, giving one row per CDR3 protein. The table has around 380,000 distinct CDR3 sequences, approximately 11% seen once; the top ten hold 4.5% to 6.5%. Source: PBMCs from the stem cell graft donor, taken from the stem cell graft. This TCR was sampled from a human donor who donated a stem cell graft to a child with acute myeloid leukemia. The chain has TRBV9 and TRBJ1-1; no firm D call. CDR3 protein: CASSNYRNTEAFF. The CDR3 bases are TGTGCCAGCAGCAACTACAGGAACACTGAAGCTTTCTTT.